Included here is one T cell receptor (beta chain) sequence, with context. Its antigen is unknown. Nothing much larger sits one base from this clone, and base qualities are not available. Measured from the cysteine to the phenylalanine, the CDR3 is 14 residues long. Only the CDR3 portion is preserved as DNA: 42 bases, with reading frame beginning at the first base. V gives up 3 bases and J gives up 0 bases, and the segment between their germline ends measures 11 bases. CDR1 GTSNPN and CDR2 SVGIG are derived from the germline V gene (reference sequence). This entry belongs to a study of CD8+ T cells in alopecia areata (dated by TCRdb to about 2018). Background for the entire study: Treated patients were enrolled in an open-label pilot trial of oral tofacitinib at 5 to 10 mg twice daily for moderate-to-severe alopecia areata. Patients received tofacitinib for 6 to 18 months and were then followed off drug for 6 months to check for delayed response and recurrence. Disease severity in treated patients was measured with the SALT score, which quantifies the percentage of affected scalp surface area. To study T cell clonal expansion in alopecia areata, the researchers applied high-throughput TCRbeta sequencing to both the C3H/HeJ mouse model and human patients. Human TCRbeta sequencing covered scalp tissue and sorted CD4+ and CD8+ peripheral blood T cells from patchy and totalis/universalis alopecia areata patients and healthy controls. Patients on tofacitinib were biopsied at baseline and after 4 and 24 weeks of treatment, and several of the patients also had a later scalp biopsy. Clonality in the scalp was compared among normal scalp (n=4), patchy alopecia areata scalp (n=8), and alopecia totalis/universalis scalp (n=8). The RNA source kit depended on sample type: the PAXgene miRNA kit for fixed scalp, the miRNeasy kit for PBMCs, and the RNeasy kit for mouse skin. immunoSEQ multiplex PCR using 35 Vbeta forward primers and 13 Jbeta reverse primers was used to amplify TCRbeta CDR3 regions.

General conclusions and limits of the study: Lesional scalp, especially in alopecia totalis/universalis, showed higher clonality and more expanded CD8+ clones than normal scalp, suggesting antigenic drive. With tofacitinib, both scalp clonality and the number of expanded CD8+ clones among the top 100 scalp clones went down significantly. Unlike mouse skin, which is dominated by gammadelta T cells, normal human skin has resident alphabeta T cells that are also sequenced, and this complicates analysis of the scalp TCR repertoire. Shared TCR sequences between patients were less evident than in mice, which may be partly attributable to HLA diversity in the patient population. Because the treated cohort was small and had only one nonresponder, larger studies are needed to examine links between baseline CD8+ expansion and response. Many expanded lesional clones persisted in scalp and blood during tofacitinib treatment, which may partly explain relapse after stopping treatment.

Taken with the paper, the label for treatment or condition translates to: oral pan-JAK inhibitor, 5-10 mg twice daily. Lesional scalp punch biopsies and peripheral blood were obtained from alopecia areata patients. After PBMCs were isolated by density centrifugation and stained for CD3, CD4 and CD8, a FACSAria was used to sort CD4+ and CD8+ T cells. The library was built by means of the immunoSEQ multiplex PCR assay. RNA was extracted from all samples and reverse transcribed into cDNA, which served as template for TCR sequencing. First-strand cDNA was synthesized with SuperScript III using a 2:1 mix of oligo-dT and random hexamers. Amplification bias was assessed with a synthetic immune receptor repertoire, and residual bias was removed computationally. Regarding the original processing steps: After raw reads were preprocessed to remove errors, the CDR3 was defined following IMGT conventions as running from the conserved cysteine to phenylalanine. Clonality was calculated as 1 minus Shannon entropy normalized by log2 of the number of productive unique TCRs. Whether scalp clones were CD4 or CD8 was inferred by matching scalp TCRbeta sequences against CD4 and CD8 repertoires sorted from blood. As stored in TCRdb, this immuneACCESS dataset retains in-frame rearrangements with V and J assigned. A fraction of the clones does not appear; measured against another copy, unresolved V genes explain less than half of the discrepancy, and the remainder lacks a known reason. V and J calls and clone size are those listed in that table; D and trimming were worked out from the DNA. The sample table holds over 250,000 clones, of which roughly 63% were seen once. Clones ranked in the top ten supply more than 0.85% of the sample.

The sample in question was CD4+ T cells sorted from blood, obtained at approximately week 52, from a patient treated with tofacitinib. This receptor was obtained from a human donor with alopecia areata. The rearranged chain carries TRBV30 and TRBJ1-1; the D gene is not confidently resolved. The DNA sequence is TGTGCCTGGAGATCGGCGGACCTGAACACTGAAGCTTTCTTT. This encodes CAWRSADLNTEAFF.